The rows below give T cell receptor beta chains drawn from one sample of a study of shared clonotypes between healthy human individuals. Here immunoSEQ multiplex PCR was the method, and the copy in TCRdb shows in-frame clones only, minus some. The sample records about 460,000 clones, 60% to 80% being singletons. The source material was PBMCs. The receptors originated from a woman aged 40 to 50 in good health. Some clones in this sample may be carry-over from other donors' samples. Each CDR3 is given with its conserved first and last residue. Fields, in order: V gene, clone size, J gene, D gene, CDR3 protein, CDR3 DNA. The D gene is left open where the match is weak. Rows may omit the clone size; those that give it use once, few, many or a size class.

v_gene: TRBV19
abundance: .
j_gene: TRBJ1-1
d_gene: TRBD1
CDR3aa: CASRQVGQAVNTEAFF
CDR3nt: TGTGCCAGCAGACAGGTCGGACAGGCGGTGAACACTGAAGCTTTCTTT

v_gene: TRBV9
abundance: .
j_gene: TRBJ1-2
d_gene: TRBD1
CDR3aa: CASSVGQGVNYGYTF
CDR3nt: TGTGCCAGCAGCGTAGGCCAGGGGGTTAACTATGGCTACACCTTC

v_gene: TRBV28
abundance: .
j_gene: TRBJ1-5
d_gene: .
CDR3aa: CASSLTPSQPQHF
CDR3nt: TGTGCCAGCAGTTTAACCCCTTCTCAGCCCCAGCATTTT

v_gene: TRBV29-1
abundance: .
j_gene: TRBJ2-1
d_gene: TRBD2
CDR3aa: CSLRAGGNEQFF
CDR3nt: TGCAGCTTACGGGCGGGGGGGAATGAGCAGTTCTTC

v_gene: TRBV4-1
abundance: few
j_gene: TRBJ2-3
d_gene: TRBD2
CDR3aa: CASSLLAGADTQYF
CDR3nt: TGCGCCAGCAGTTTACTAGCGGGAGCAGATACGCAGTATTTT

v_gene: TRBV29-1
abundance: .
j_gene: TRBJ2-2
d_gene: TRBD1
CDR3aa: CSVMGQGAGELFF
CDR3nt: TGCAGCGTAATGGGACAGGGGGCCGGGGAGCTGTTTTTT

v_gene: TRBV2
abundance: .
j_gene: TRBJ2-7
d_gene: .
CDR3aa: CASSEALLGEEYF
CDR3nt: TGTGCCAGCAGTGAAGCGCTTCTAGGGGAAGAGTACTTC

v_gene: TRBV30
abundance: .
j_gene: TRBJ2-1
d_gene: .
CDR3aa: CAWNGGSSYNEQFF
CDR3nt: TGTGCCTGGAATGGGGGGAGCTCCTACAATGAGCAGTTCTTC

v_gene: TRBV30
abundance: .
j_gene: TRBJ1-1
d_gene: .
CDR3aa: CAWSARGVNTEAFF
CDR3nt: TGTGCCTGGAGCGCCCGGGGGGTGAACACTGAAGCTTTCTTT

v_gene: TRBV5-1
abundance: .
j_gene: TRBJ2-7
d_gene: .
CDR3aa: CASSTRASYEQYF
CDR3nt: TGCGCCAGCAGCACCCGGGCCTCCTACGAGCAGTACTTC

v_gene: TRBV9
abundance: .
j_gene: TRBJ1-2
d_gene: .
CDR3aa: CASSVAGDSYGYTF
CDR3nt: TGTGCCAGCAGCGTAGCTGGGGATAGCTATGGCTACACCTTC

v_gene: TRBV5-8
abundance: few
j_gene: TRBJ1-1
d_gene: .
CDR3aa: CASSLEVNTEAFF
CDR3nt: TGTGCCAGCAGCTTGGAAGTGAACACTGAAGCTTTCTTT

v_gene: TRBV9
abundance: .
j_gene: TRBJ2-7
d_gene: TRBD2
CDR3aa: CASSVSSGNVYEQYF
CDR3nt: TGTGCCAGCAGCGTCTCCAGCGGGAATGTGTACGAGCAGTACTTC

v_gene: TRBV7-9
abundance: .
j_gene: TRBJ2-3
d_gene: .
CDR3aa: CASTPGRTTDTQYF
CDR3nt: TGTGCCAGCACTCCGGGGAGAACCACAGATACGCAGTATTTT

v_gene: TRBV30
abundance: .
j_gene: TRBJ2-7
d_gene: TRBD2
CDR3aa: CAWQIKRGAGDYEQYF
CDR3nt: TGTGCCTGGCAGATAAAGCGGGGGGCCGGGGACTACGAGCAGTACTTC

v_gene: TRBV28
abundance: .
j_gene: TRBJ1-1
d_gene: .
CDR3aa: CASIPPGGQNTEAFF
CDR3nt: TGTGCCAGCATCCCCCCGGGGGGACAGAACACTGAAGCTTTCTTT

v_gene: TRBV2
abundance: .
j_gene: TRBJ1-2
d_gene: .
CDR3aa: CAKNREIRGYTF
CDR3nt: TGTGCCAAGAACCGGGAGATCCGTGGCTACACCTTC

v_gene: TRBV4-3
abundance: .
j_gene: TRBJ2-1
d_gene: TRBD2
CDR3aa: CASQWNRLAGVSEQFF
CDR3nt: TGCGCCAGCCAATGGAATAGACTAGCGGGAGTGTCTGAGCAGTTCTTC

v_gene: TRBV7-3
abundance: .
j_gene: TRBJ2-1
d_gene: .
CDR3aa: CASSLGESSYNEQFF
CDR3nt: TGTGCCAGCAGCTTAGGGGAGAGCTCCTACAATGAGCAGTTCTTC

v_gene: TRBV25-1
abundance: once
j_gene: TRBJ1-3
d_gene: .
CDR3aa: CASSEVNSGNTIYF
CDR3nt: TGTGCCAGCAGTGAAGTTAACTCTGGAAACACCATATATTTT

v_gene: TRBV19
abundance: .
j_gene: TRBJ1-2
d_gene: .
CDR3aa: CASSIAGTDLYGYTF
CDR3nt: TGTGCCAGTAGTATAGCCGGGACGGACCTTTATGGCTACACCTTC

v_gene: TRBV30
abundance: .
j_gene: TRBJ2-2
d_gene: .
CDR3aa: CAWNRWNTGELFF
CDR3nt: TGTGCCTGGAATAGGTGGAACACCGGGGAGCTGTTTTTT

v_gene: TRBV28
abundance: .
j_gene: TRBJ2-3
d_gene: .
CDR3aa: CASSQGLLSDTQYF
CDR3nt: TGTGCCAGCAGCCAGGGACTGCTCTCTGATACGCAGTATTTT

v_gene: TRBV19
abundance: .
j_gene: TRBJ1-4
d_gene: .
CDR3aa: CASSMSREGEKLFF
CDR3nt: TGTGCCAGTAGTATGAGCAGGGAGGGAGAAAAACTGTTTTTT

v_gene: TRBV6-5
abundance: few
j_gene: TRBJ2-7
d_gene: .
CDR3aa: CASSRDESSYEQYF
CDR3nt: TGTGCCAGCAGCCGGGACGAGAGCTCCTACGAGCAGTACTTC

v_gene: TRBV18
abundance: many
j_gene: TRBJ1-2
d_gene: .
CDR3aa: CASSRTGPSQGYYGYTF
CDR3nt: TGTGCCAGCTCACGAACAGGGCCCTCCCAGGGCTACTATGGCTACACCTTC

v_gene: TRBV5-8
abundance: .
j_gene: TRBJ1-3
d_gene: .
CDR3aa: CASSPVLVTGNTIYF
CDR3nt: TGTGCCAGCAGCCCCGTCTTGGTGACTGGAAACACCATATATTTT

v_gene: TRBV27
abundance: .
j_gene: TRBJ2-5
d_gene: TRBD1
CDR3aa: CASSPWDRAETQYF
CDR3nt: TGTGCCAGCAGTCCCTGGGACAGGGCCGAGACCCAGTACTTC

v_gene: TRBV18
abundance: .
j_gene: TRBJ1-2
d_gene: .
CDR3aa: CASSPTQDVYTF
CDR3nt: TGTGCCAGCTCACCAACACAGGACGTATACACCTTC

v_gene: TRBV19
abundance: .
j_gene: TRBJ1-1
d_gene: TRBD1
CDR3aa: CASSSQGGGTEAFF
CDR3nt: TGTGCCAGTAGTTCCCAGGGGGGGGGCACTGAAGCTTTCTTT

v_gene: TRBV27
abundance: few
j_gene: TRBJ1-1
d_gene: .
CDR3aa: CASSPIYGRGAATEAFF
CDR3nt: TGTGCCAGCAGCCCTATATACGGCCGGGGTGCGGCCACTGAAGCTTTCTTT

v_gene: TRBV4-2
abundance: .
j_gene: TRBJ2-3
d_gene: .
CDR3aa: CASSWTESTDTQYF
CDR3nt: TGTGCCAGCAGTTGGACAGAAAGCACAGATACGCAGTATTTT

v_gene: TRBV20-1
abundance: .
j_gene: TRBJ2-7
d_gene: .
CDR3aa: CSAGAYEQYF
CDR3nt: TGCAGTGCGGGGGCCTACGAGCAGTACTTC

v_gene: TRBV5-1
abundance: once
j_gene: TRBJ2-7
d_gene: .
CDR3aa: CASSEQRYEQYF
CDR3nt: TGCGCCAGCAGCGAGCAGAGGTACGAGCAGTACTTC

v_gene: TRBV5-4
abundance: few
j_gene: TRBJ1-2
d_gene: .
CDR3aa: CASSIGTNTNYGYTF
CDR3nt: TGTGCCAGCAGCATCGGGACAAACACTAACTATGGCTACACCTTC

v_gene: TRBV20-1
abundance: .
j_gene: TRBJ1-3
d_gene: .
CDR3aa: CSAPVGNTIYF
CDR3nt: TGCAGTGCCCCGGTGGGAAACACCATATATTTT

v_gene: TRBV28
abundance: .
j_gene: TRBJ2-1
d_gene: .
CDR3aa: CASSLGFRDNEQFF
CDR3nt: TGTGCCAGCAGTTTGGGATTCCGAGACAATGAGCAGTTCTTC

v_gene: TRBV7-3
abundance: .
j_gene: TRBJ2-1
d_gene: .
CDR3aa: CASSSSGTWDYNEQFF
CDR3nt: TGTGCCAGCAGCTCTTCCGGGACCTGGGACTACAATGAGCAGTTCTTC

v_gene: TRBV29-1
abundance: .
j_gene: TRBJ1-2
d_gene: .
CDR3aa: CSVTTMGAGGYTF
CDR3nt: TGCAGCGTTACGACAATGGGCGCAGGGGGCTACACCTTC

v_gene: TRBV15
abundance: .
j_gene: TRBJ1-4
d_gene: .
CDR3aa: CATSTRGRRSNEKLFF
CDR3nt: TGTGCCACCAGCACCCGGGGCAGAAGAAGTAATGAAAAACTGTTTTTT

v_gene: TRBV18
abundance: once
j_gene: TRBJ2-7
d_gene: TRBD1
CDR3aa: CASSPGQGERQYF
CDR3nt: TGTGCCAGCTCACCTGGACAGGGGGAACGACAGTACTTC

v_gene: TRBV14
abundance: few
j_gene: TRBJ2-7
d_gene: TRBD2
CDR3aa: CASSSSGGTYEQYF
CDR3nt: TGTGCCAGCAGCTCTAGCGGGGGGACCTACGAGCAGTACTTC

v_gene: TRBV30
abundance: .
j_gene: TRBJ2-3
d_gene: .
CDR3aa: CAWNEGGTDTQYF
CDR3nt: TGTGCCTGGAACGAGGGCGGCACAGATACGCAGTATTTT

v_gene: TRBV14
abundance: few
j_gene: TRBJ1-4
d_gene: .
CDR3aa: CASSPRFTNEKLFF
CDR3nt: TGTGCCAGCAGCCCCCGTTTCACTAATGAAAAACTGTTTTTT

v_gene: TRBV4-1
abundance: .
j_gene: TRBJ2-4
d_gene: .
CDR3aa: CASSHLYLPAKNIQYF
CDR3nt: TGCGCCAGCAGCCACCTGTACTTACCGGCCAAAAACATTCAGTACTTC

v_gene: TRBV7-6
abundance: .
j_gene: TRBJ1-4
d_gene: .
CDR3aa: CASSQGQSQENEKLFF
CDR3nt: TGTGCCAGCAGCCAAGGACAGTCCCAAGAAAATGAAAAACTGTTTTTT

v_gene: TRBV5-1
abundance: .
j_gene: TRBJ2-5
d_gene: .
CDR3aa: CASSLRSNQETQYF
CDR3nt: TGCGCCAGCAGCTTGAGGTCCAACCAAGAGACCCAGTACTTC

v_gene: TRBV19
abundance: .
j_gene: TRBJ2-3
d_gene: TRBD1
CDR3aa: CASSDRDRGATDTQYF
CDR3nt: TGTGCCAGTAGTGACCGGGACAGGGGTGCCACAGATACGCAGTATTTT

v_gene: TRBV6-1
abundance: once
j_gene: TRBJ1-2
d_gene: .
CDR3aa: CASSLETGNYGYTF
CDR3nt: TGTGCCAGCAGTCTCGAGACCGGTAACTATGGCTACACCTTC

v_gene: TRBV7-3
abundance: .
j_gene: TRBJ2-3
d_gene: TRBD2
CDR3aa: CASSSNGGSNTDTQYF
CDR3nt: TGTGCCAGCAGCTCCAACGGGGGGAGCAACACAGATACGCAGTATTTT

v_gene: TRBV27
abundance: .
j_gene: TRBJ1-5
d_gene: TRBD1
CDR3aa: CASRPGGGPSRPQHF
CDR3nt: TGTGCCAGCAGACCAGGGGGCGGCCCATCCCGGCCCCAGCATTTT